The 29 T cell receptor beta chains below all came from one sample that was sequenced in a study of T cell responses to AZD1222 COVID-19 vaccine. Clones were sequenced by immunoSEQ multiplex PCR, and TCRdb holds only the in-frame ones, with some missing. The sample holds fewer than 180,000 clones; approximately 94% are singletons and the top ten take roughly 1.2%. Sequencing used peripheral blood, obtained on day 0 of AZD1222 vaccination. These TCRs come from an adult in good health.

V and J are TRBV6-5 and TRBJ1-1, with 8 bases identical to TRBD1. V shed 0 bases and J 1 base; nucleotides not matched to a gene: 1. Germline CDR1 reads MNHEY; CDR2 reads SVGAGI. The CDR3 has 15 amino acids. CDR3 protein: CASSYSGQGNTEAFF. Written as DNA, the CDR3 is TGTGCCAGCAGTTACTCCGGACAGGGGAACACTGAAGCTTTCTTT.

The V and J genes are TRBV30 and TRBJ1-2; TRBD1 aligns across 7 bases. The CDR3 totals 14 residues. V lost 3 bases to trimming and J lost 4 bases; unmatched junction nucleotides: 8. Germline CDR1 is GTSNPN and CDR2 is SVGIG (reference sequence). CDR3 protein: CAWRPTGTVYGYTF. CDR3 in DNA: TGTGCCTGGAGGCCCACCGGGACAGTCTATGGCTACACCTTC.

The CDR3 loop is CASSVGQGSSPLHF. DNA for the CDR3: TGTGCCAGCAGTGTCGGACAGGGTTCTTCACCCCTCCACTTT. The V gene is TRBV6-4, the J gene TRBJ1-6; 8 bases match TRBD1. CDR1 MRHNA and CDR2 SNTAGT come from the germline V gene. The CDR3 runs 14 residues. V lost 4 bases to trimming and J lost 9 bases; unmatched junction nucleotides: 5.

The genes are TRBV12-5 and TRBJ1-5, with D hard to call. V gave up 1 base and J gave up 7 bases, with 8 bases separating them. CDR1 is LGHNT, CDR2 FRNRAP, per germline. The CDR3 length is 13 residues. CDR3 nucleotide sequence: TGTGCTAGTGGTTTGGGACCTGGGCAGCCCCAGCATTTT. This codes for CASGLGPGQPQHF.

The chain joins TRBV10-3 to TRBJ1-5; D unclear. The V end was cut by 0 bases, the J end by 3 bases, with 6 bases between. CDR1 and CDR2 (germline): ENHRY, SYGVKD. The CDR3 spans 14 residues. As DNA, the CDR3 is TGTGCCATCAGTGAGTCAGGGAACAATCAGCCCCAGCATTTT. It translates to CAISESGNNQPQHF.

The CDR3: CASSDFAGGDNEQFF. The CDR3 DNA sequence: TGTGCCAGCAGTGATTTTGCGGGGGGGGACAATGAGCAGTTCTTC. This sequence joins TRBV2 and TRBJ2-1, with 9 bases identical to TRBD2. Germline V lookup: CDR1 SNHLY, CDR2 FYNNEI. The CDR3 is 15 residues long. Unmatched junction bases numbered 5, after V lost 3 bases and J lost 5 bases.

V gene TRBV6-1 combines with J gene TRBJ2-2; perhaps TRBD2 as D (5 bases). The germline V and J ends were trimmed by 1 base and 1 base, with 7 bases remaining between them. Germline lookup yields CDR1 MNHNS and CDR2 SASEGT. The CDR3 has 15 amino acids. The CDR3 sequence: CASSEGTENTGELFF. In DNA, the CDR3 is TGTGCCAGCAGTGAAGGGACTGAGAACACCGGGGAGCTGTTTTTT.

The chain combines TRBV11-2 with TRBJ1-1; D is possibly TRBD1 (5 bases). The CDR3 runs 11 residues. Germline V CDR1 and CDR2: SGHAT, FQNNGV. With 6 bases removed from V and 5 bases from J, the gap between germline ends came to 7 bases. CDR3 loop: CASRDITEAFF. DNA of the CDR3: TGTGCCAGCAGGGACATAACTGAAGCTTTCTTT.

This chain links TRBV28 with TRBJ1-6; D ambiguous. This CDR3 has 12 amino acids. V was shortened by 2 bases and J by 8 bases, with 4 bases between the two germline ends. In germline, CDR1 is MDHEN, CDR2 SYDVKM. The chain's CDR3 is CASSLTHSPLHF. The DNA for the CDR3 is TGTGCCAGCAGTTTAACACATTCACCCCTCCACTTT.

This clone was picked up a small number of times. The chain couples TRBV7-9 to TRBJ1-2; D may be TRBD1 (5 bases). Trimming removed 0 bases from V and 6 bases from J, with 8 bases in between. This CDR3 comprises 13 residues. CDR1 is SEHNR and CDR2 is FQNEAQ in the germline V gene (reference sequence). CDR3 residues: CASSLARVDGYTF. CDR3 sequence (DNA): TGTGCCAGCAGCTTAGCCAGGGTGGATGGCTACACCTTC. Drawing the rest from reference TRBV7-9 and TRBJ1-2, the complete variable domain is DTGVSQNPRHKITKRGQNVTFRCDPISEHNRLYWYRQTLGQGPEFLTYFQNEAQLEKSRLLSDRFSAERPKGSFSTLEIQRTEQGDSAMYLCASSLARVDGYTFGSGTRLTVV.

In DNA, the CDR3 is TGCGCCAGCAGCCCCGGGGCTCCCTACGAGCAGTACGTC. Its protein is CASSPGAPYEQYV. The V call is TRBV5-1, the J call TRBJ2-7; either TRBD1 or TRBD2 may fit D (5 bases each). The CDR3 has 13 residues. Trimming took 4 bases from V and 2 from J, leaving 10 bases between them. Germline values: CDR1 SGHRS, CDR2 YFSETQ.

This sequence joins TRBV2 and TRBJ2-1; 8 nucleotides line up with TRBD1. V gave up 7 bases and J gave up 4 bases; unmatched junction bases: 9. From germline, CDR1 is SNHLY and CDR2 FYNNEI. CDR3 size: 15 residues. The CDR3 region is CASTGGRDRYNEQFF. In DNA form, the CDR3 reads TGTGCCAGCACAGGGGGACGGGACAGGTACAATGAGCAGTTCTTC.

The chain joins TRBV7-8 to TRBJ1-2, with 9 bases identical to TRBD1. Trimming at V came to 0 bases and at J to 7 bases, leaving 6 bases not matched to a gene. Germline CDR1 reads SGHVS; CDR2 reads FQNEAQ. This CDR3 is 15 amino acids long. The CDR3 region is CASSLASGTGSGYTF. The DNA for the CDR3 is TGTGCCAGCAGCTTAGCGAGTGGGACAGGGTCTGGCTACACCTTC.

V is TRBV2 and J is TRBJ2-7; tentatively, D is TRBD1 (6 bases). Trimming cost V 5 bases and J 6 bases, with 8 bases left between them. CDR3 length: 11 residues. Germline V CDR1 and CDR2: SNHLY, FYNNEI. CDR3 in amino acids: CASSLTGEQYV. The CDR3 region has the DNA TGTGCCAGCAGTTTGACAGGCGAGCAGTACGTC.

CDR3 sequence (DNA): TGTGCCAGCAGCGCCCGACAGGGGGCGTGGGACTATGGCTACACCTTC. Protein sequence: CASSARQGAWDYGYTF. The V gene is TRBV9, the J gene TRBJ1-2, with 10 bases fitting TRBD1. The J segment lost 3 bases and the V segment lost 3 bases, leaving 8 bases of the junction unmatched. The germline CDR1 and CDR2 sequences are SGDLS and YYNGEE. The CDR3 has 16 residues.

The chain couples TRBV7-2 to TRBJ1-1, with TRBD1 identical over 10 bases. The V gene's germline CDR1 is SGHTA and CDR2 FQGNSA. The V gene end was trimmed by 1 base and the J gene end by 5 bases; junction bases not matched to a gene: 7. The CDR3 is 16 residues long. The CDR3 here is CASSLVAGQGETEAFF. CDR3 DNA sequence: TGTGCCAGCAGCTTAGTGGCTGGACAGGGGGAAACTGAAGCTTTCTTT.

This sequence joins TRBV7-3 and TRBJ2-5; D possibly corresponds to TRBD1 (6 bases). Germline V gives CDR1 SGHTA, CDR2 FQGTGA. This CDR3 has 16 amino acids. The V gene lost 0 bases and the J gene lost 4 bases, with 15 bases spanning the gap. CDR3 DNA: TGTGCCAGCAGCTTAACGGTGGCAGGGGCGGGAGAGACCCAGTACTTC. Amino acids: CASSLTVAGAGETQYF.

The J gene is TRBJ1-6, the V gene TRBV7-9, with D hard to call. The CDR3 is 12 residues long. Germline V gene sequence: CDR1 SEHNR, CDR2 FQNEAQ (reference sequence). V was shortened by 5 bases and J by 8 bases, with 7 bases between the two germline ends. DNA for the CDR3: TGTGCCAGCAGCCTGGGCGATTCACCCCTCCACTTT. Translating it yields CASSLGDSPLHF.

The rearrangement uses TRBV27 and TRBJ1-1; D unclear. Trimming cost V 4 bases and J 1 base, with 7 bases left between them. The CDR3 runs 13 residues. Germline CDR1 and CDR2: MNHEY and SMNVEV (reference sequence). Written as DNA, the CDR3 is TGTGCCAGCAGTTGGAACTCGAACACTGAAGCTTTCTTT. Translation: CASSWNSNTEAFF.

The rearrangement uses TRBV4-1 and TRBJ1-2, with no clear D. The germline V gene has CDR1 MGHRA and CDR2 YSYEKL. The CDR3 loop spans 16 amino acids. V was clipped by 4 bases and J by 4 bases, with 19 bases between them. The CDR3 is CASSRDLSGFSYGYTF. As DNA, the CDR3 is TGCGCCAGCAGCCGAGATCTTTCGGGCTTCAGCTATGGCTACACCTTC.

The chain has TRBV4-1 and TRBJ1-4, with D perhaps TRBD1 (5 bases). CDR1 MGHRA and CDR2 YSYEKL come from the germline V gene. The CDR3 extends over 17 amino acids. V was trimmed by 3 bases and J by 4 bases, leaving 18 bases between them. CDR3 DNA sequence: TGCGCCAGCAGCCATTCCAGAGGGGCACGGCGTAATGAAAAACTGTTTTTT. This sequence encodes CASSHSRGARRNEKLFF.

V is TRBV2 and J is TRBJ1-6; tentative D call: TRBD1 (5 bases). V gave up 7 bases and J gave up 6 bases, with 13 bases separating them. The CDR3 is made up of 14 amino acids. The germline gives CDR1 SNHLY, CDR2 FYNNEI. The CDR3 loop is CASIFQGSNSPLHF. In DNA form, the CDR3 reads TGTGCCAGCATATTTCAGGGTAGTAATTCACCCCTCCACTTT.

The rearrangement uses TRBV6-2 or TRBV6-3 and TRBJ1-2; the D is unclear. Per germline, CDR1 MNHEY and CDR2 SVGEGT. The CDR3 spans 18 residues. V lost 4 bases to trimming and J lost 0 bases, with 21 bases between them. In DNA, the CDR3 is TGTGCCAGCAGTTCTGTTTATGGCAGCAGACCTACTAACTATGGCTACACCTTC. Amino acids: CASSSVYGSRPTNYGYTF.

The rearrangement links TRBV10-3 to TRBJ2-5, with D unclear. Germline V CDR1 and CDR2: ENHRY, SYGVKD. Trimming removed 4 bases from V and 5 bases from J, with 11 bases in between. This CDR3 spans 13 amino acids. This chain's CDR3 is CAISVNNMETQYF. DNA for the CDR3: TGTGCCATCAGTGTAAATAACATGGAGACCCAGTACTTC.

The CDR3 bases are TGTGCCAGCAGTCGATGGACTAGCGGGAGCCGCGAGCAGTACGTC. Amino acids: CASSRWTSGSREQYV. V gene TRBV6-2 or TRBV6-3 combines with J gene TRBJ2-7, with TRBD2 identical over 13 bases. The CDR3 covers 15 residues. CDR1 and CDR2 (germline): MNHEY, SVGEGT. The junction had 7 bases not matched to a gene; V was cut back by 5 bases and J by 6 bases.

The chain uses TRBV29-1 and TRBJ1-2; 8 positions agree with TRBD1. V was pared by 1 base and J by 8 bases, with 9 bases of the junction left unmatched. Germline lookup yields CDR1 SQVTM and CDR2 ANQGSEA. This CDR3 comprises 14 residues. CDR3 loop: CSVEAPDRARGYTF. CDR3 in DNA: TGCAGCGTTGAAGCGCCGGACAGGGCGCGGGGCTACACCTTC.

This chain connects TRBV28 to TRBJ1-4; 9 bases match TRBD1. The germline V gene encodes CDR1 MDHEN and CDR2 SYDVKM. This CDR3 is built from 16 residues. V lost 6 bases to trimming and J lost 1 base; unmatched junction nucleotides: 6. This CDR3 is CASSTGGPLTNEKLFF. The CDR3 DNA sequence: TGTGCCAGCAGCACAGGGGGCCCCCTAACTAATGAAAAACTGTTTTTT.

This clone came up a few times. V gene TRBV4-2 combines with J gene TRBJ1-3; weak D call: TRBD1 (5 bases). The CDR3 runs 16 residues. V dropped 0 bases and J dropped 4 bases, with 13 bases sitting between them. Per germline, CDR1 LGHNA and CDR2 YNFKEQ. CDR3 sequence reads: CASSQEHTGYGNTIYF. The CDR3 region has the DNA TGTGCCAGCAGCCAAGAACATACAGGATACGGAAACACCATATATTTT.

The V gene is TRBV5-1, the J gene TRBJ1-4; D gene ambiguous. CDR3 length equals 17 residues. Trimming cost V 4 bases and J 2 bases, with 18 bases left between them. Germline V CDR1 and CDR2: SGHRS, YFSETQ. The CDR3 is CASSLFGLTVTNEKLFF. In nucleotides, the CDR3 is TGCGCCAGCAGCCTATTCGGCCTGACGGTTACTAATGAAAAACTGTTTTTT. Supplemented by reference TRBV5-1 and TRBJ1-4, the full variable domain reads KAGVTQTPRYLIKTRGQQVTLSCSPISGHRSVSWYQQTPGQGLQFLFEYFSETQRNKGNFPGRFSGRQFSNSRSEMNVSTLELGDSALYLCASSLFGLTVTNEKLFFGSGTQLSVL.